The entry below gives a single T cell receptor beta chain sequence along with its context. Its antigen is not known. This record comes from a study of cytomegalovirus exposure and HLA in healthy donors. The primer mix had 60 Vbeta and 13 Jbeta primers. Only in-frame clones appear in the TCRdb table, and some are missing; sequencing was by immunoSEQ multiplex PCR. The repertoire holds about 97,000 clones, with roughly 80% as singletons. Healthy individuals who donated bone marrow served as the donors. Study-wide points: Sequencing depth roughly uniform across donors was assumed in presence/absence analyses. The majority of CMV-associated TCR beta chains were reported as apparently HLA-restricted in a later analysis.

V was pared by 6 bases and J by 0 bases, with 8 bases between. Germline assignment: CDR1 SEHNR and CDR2 FQNEAQ (reference sequence). This CDR3 is built from 13 residues. Sequenced sample: PBMCs. The rearrangement joins TRBV7-9 to TRBJ1-1, with a possible D match to TRBD1 (5 bases). The receptor was isolated from a man in his forties or fifties in good health and CMV-seronegative. DNA of the CDR3: TGTGCCAGCAGTCGACAGATGAACACTGAAGCTTTCTTT. It translates to CASSRQMNTEAFF. Supplemented by reference TRBV7-9 and TRBJ1-1, the full variable domain reads DTGVSQNPRHKITKRGQNVTFRCDPISEHNRLYWYRQTLGQGPEFLTYFQNEAQLEKSRLLSDRFSAERPKGSFSTLEIQRTEQGDSAMYLCASSRQMNTEAFFGQGTRLTVV.